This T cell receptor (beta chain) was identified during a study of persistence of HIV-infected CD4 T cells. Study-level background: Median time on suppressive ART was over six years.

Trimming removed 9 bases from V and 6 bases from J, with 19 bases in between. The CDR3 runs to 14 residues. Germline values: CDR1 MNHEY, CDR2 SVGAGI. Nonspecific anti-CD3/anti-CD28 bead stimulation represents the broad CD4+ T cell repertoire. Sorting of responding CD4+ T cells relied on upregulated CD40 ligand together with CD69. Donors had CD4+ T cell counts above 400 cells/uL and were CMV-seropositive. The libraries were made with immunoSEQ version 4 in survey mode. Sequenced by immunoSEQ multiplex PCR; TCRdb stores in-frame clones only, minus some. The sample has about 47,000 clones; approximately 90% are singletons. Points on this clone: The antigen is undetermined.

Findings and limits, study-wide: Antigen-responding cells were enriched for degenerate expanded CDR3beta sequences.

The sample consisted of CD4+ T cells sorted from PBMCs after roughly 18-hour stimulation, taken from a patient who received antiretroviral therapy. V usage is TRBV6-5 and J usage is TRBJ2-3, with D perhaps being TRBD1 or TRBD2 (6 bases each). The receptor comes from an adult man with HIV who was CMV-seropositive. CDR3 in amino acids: CASLLGGPSDTQYF. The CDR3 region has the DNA TGTGCCAGTCTCTTAGGGGGGCCGAGTGATACGCAGTATTTT.